These 16 T cell receptor beta chains were all obtained from the same sample, sequenced in a study of cytomegalovirus exposure and HLA in healthy donors (dated by TCRdb to 2015 to 2018). Preparation of the library involved the immunoSEQ multiplex PCR assay. For the multiplex PCR, a mixture combining 60 forward primers for TCR Vbeta segments and 13 reverse primers for TCR Jbeta segments was used. The clones in this table, taken by TCRdb from immuneACCESS, are in-frame only. Not every clone is retained; where verified, under half of the shortfall comes from an unresolved V gene, and the cause of the rest is unknown. The sample table shows approximately 160,000 clones, and 78% are seen once. Approximately 3.4% of the sample comes from the top ten. The specimen sequenced was PBMCs. These receptor sequences come from a woman in her 50s in good health and CMV-seropositive.

The chain combines TRBV7-8 with TRBJ1-2, with D possibly matching TRBD1 (5 bases). Trimming cost V 5 bases and J 2 bases, with 12 bases left between them. The CDR3 is 14 amino acids. CDR1 and CDR2 from the germline V gene are SGHVS and FQNEAQ. DNA for the CDR3: TGTGCCAGCAGCCCTGGGGGGGGGAACTATGGCTACACCTTC. Translation: CASSPGGGNYGYTF.

In its sample, this clone was seen a few times. The J gene is TRBJ2-2, the V gene TRBV4-2, with TRBD1 matching over 7 bases. The CDR3 runs 18 residues. CDR1 LGHNA and CDR2 YNFKEQ come from the germline V gene. V was clipped by 0 bases and J by 3 bases; unmatched bases: 10. This CDR3 is CASSQDPQTGLDTGELFF. CDR3 coding DNA: TGTGCCAGCAGCCAAGACCCCCAGACAGGGTTGGACACCGGGGAGCTGTTTTTT.

V gene TRBV11-3 combines with J gene TRBJ1-2, with unresolved D. The V and J ends lost 1 base and 4 bases respectively, with 7 bases between them. Germline V CDR1 and CDR2: SGHNT, YENEEA. There are 13 residues in the CDR3. DNA of the CDR3: TGTGCCAGCAGCTTAGGGCCGGGCTATGGCTACACCTTC. Residues: CASSLGPGYGYTF.

The chain couples TRBV6-6 to TRBJ2-1; possible D gene TRBD2, 6 bases. CDR1 and CDR2 (germline): MNHNY, SVGAGI (reference sequence). Trimming took off 5 bases at V and 8 bases at J, with 13 bases between the two ends. The CDR3 extends over 13 amino acids. The CDR3 region is CASSPTSYDEQFF. The CDR3 DNA is TGTGCCAGCAGTCCGACTAGTTATGATGAGCAGTTCTTC.

This chain connects TRBV19 to TRBJ1-1; 12 bases line up with TRBD1. Germline trimming cut 7 bases from V and 1 base from J; bases unmatched to any gene: 7. CDR3 length: 16 residues. Germline V gene data show CDR1 as LNHDA and CDR2 as SQIVND (reference sequence). The CDR3 nucleotides are TGTGCCAGTACCATCGGGACAGGGGGCAGGAACACTGAAGCTTTCTTT. As protein: CASTIGTGGRNTEAFF.

J is TRBJ2-5 and V is TRBV2, with D perhaps TRBD1 (6 bases). The J call may not be correct, given that the DNA end is closer to TRBJ2-7. CDR1 is SNHLY, CDR2 FYNNEI, per germline. The CDR3 is made up of 12 amino acids. CDR3 DNA: TGTGCCAGCAAACGGACAGACTACGAGCAGTACTTC. Encoded protein: CASKRTDYEQYF.

The table lists this clone with a few counts. V is TRBV15 and J is TRBJ1-1; D might be TRBD1 (6 bases). Per germline, CDR1 LNHNV and CDR2 YYDKDF (reference sequence). This CDR3 contains 16 residues. Trimming removed 1 base at V and 3 bases at J, with 15 bases between. In nucleotides, the CDR3 is TGTGCCACCAGCAGAGGCGGGGGGGCGAGGTACACTGAAGCTTTCTTT. Encoded protein: CATSRGGGARYTEAFF.

This clone has a handful of counts. The CDR3 region is CASTSGLSPYEQYF. The CDR3, as DNA: TGCGCCAGCACTAGCGGGCTTTCTCCCTACGAGCAGTACTTC. The chain is built from TRBV5-1 and TRBJ2-7, with TRBD2 matching over 8 bases. Germline lookup yields CDR1 SGHRS and CDR2 YFSETQ. The CDR3 contains 14 residues. V lost 6 bases and J lost 2; bases outside the gene matches: 7.

The V call is TRBV29-1, the J call TRBJ1-1; a possible D gene is TRBD1 (6 bases). Trimming took 4 bases from V and 1 from J, leaving 19 bases between them. The CDR3 consists of 16 residues. Looked up from germline, CDR1 is SQVTM and CDR2 is ANQGSEA. CDR3 in DNA: TGCAGCGTTGCCCCTCTGAAGGGGGTGGGGAACACTGAAGCTTTCTTT. This gives the protein CSVAPLKGVGNTEAFF. Together with reference TRBV29-1 and TRBJ1-1, the CDR3 gives the full variable domain: SAVISQKPSRDICQRGTSLTIQCQVDSQVTMMFWYRQQPGQSLTLIATANQGSEATYESGFVIDKFPISRPNLTFSTLTVSNMSPEDSSIYLCSVAPLKGVGNTEAFFGQGTRLTVV.

The J gene is TRBJ2-5, the V gene TRBV15; 7 bases line up with TRBD2. Germline lookup yields CDR1 LNHNV and CDR2 YYDKDF (reference sequence). V dropped 3 bases and J dropped 6; count of bases not matched to a gene: 7. The CDR3 totals 14 residues. The CDR3: CATSSGPGGKTQYF. CDR3 nucleotide sequence: TGTGCCACCAGCAGTGGGCCGGGAGGCAAGACCCAGTACTTC.

The V call is TRBV5-1, the J call TRBJ2-7; 7 bases match TRBD1. The CDR3 runs 15 residues. J gave up 3 bases and V 3 bases, and 9 bases lay outside the gene matches. Germline V gene data show CDR1 as SGHRS and CDR2 as YFSETQ. CDR3 DNA sequence: TGCGCCAGCAGCTATGGGGACAGAGAGAGCTACGAGCAGTACTTC. This sequence encodes CASSYGDRESYEQYF.

The chain uses TRBV7-2 and TRBJ1-1, with D uncertain. Trimming pared 5 bases from V and 6 bases from J, leaving 13 bases between. The CDR3 totals 13 residues. CDR1 SGHTA and CDR2 FQGNSA come from the germline V gene. The CDR3 bases are TGTGCCAGCAGCGCACGGGTTTTACCTGAAGCTTTCTTT. Its protein product is CASSARVLPEAFF.

With respect to this clone: Sequence at one end of the junction differs from germline and may be a read error. This rearrangement joins TRBV7-9 to TRBJ2-7; D gene unclear. Germline CDR1 SEHNR, CDR2 FQNEAQ (reference sequence). The CDR3 runs to 13 residues. The CDR3 is CSSSLVAEWEQYF. CDR3 DNA sequence: TGTTCCAGCAGCTTAGTAGCAGAATGGGAGCAGTACTTC. Combining the CDR3 with reference TRBV7-9 and TRBJ2-7 gives the whole variable domain DTGVSQNPRHKITKRGQNVTFRCDPISEHNRLYWYRQTLGQGPEFLTYFQNEAQLEKSRLLSDRFSAERPKGSFSTLEIQRTEQGDSAMYLCSSSLVAEWEQYFGPGTRLTVT.

The chain recombines TRBV7-2 with TRBJ2-1; the D gene is possibly TRBD2 (5 bases). Trimming pared 2 bases from V and 13 bases from J, leaving 12 bases between. Germline V gives CDR1 SGHTA, CDR2 FQGNSA. This CDR3 spans 12 amino acids. The CDR3 DNA reads as TGTGCCAGCAGCTTACTTGTGGGAGCACAGTTCTTC. Encoded protein: CASSLLVGAQFF.

V is TRBV4-3 and J is TRBJ2-3; possibly TRBD1 for D (6 bases). Trimming left V 0 bases short and J 2 bases short, with 15 bases between. The CDR3 is made up of 17 amino acids. Germline CDR1 reads LGHNA; CDR2 reads YSLEER. CDR3 region: CASSQESRGFATDTQYF. Written as DNA, the CDR3 is TGCGCCAGCAGCCAAGAAAGTAGGGGGTTTGCCACAGATACGCAGTATTTT.

The gene calls are TRBV6-4 and TRBJ1-1; 7 nucleotides match TRBD1. The CDR3 length is 16 residues. V was clipped by 2 bases and J by 5 bases; unmatched bases: 11. Germline V lookup: CDR1 MRHNA, CDR2 SNTAGT. The CDR3 reads CASSDVSGGHTTEAFF. Written as DNA, the CDR3 is TGTGCCAGCAGTGACGTTTCAGGGGGGCACACGACTGAAGCTTTCTTT.